The 9 T cell receptor beta chains in this list originate from one sample, sequenced in a study of T cells in narcolepsy. Sequenced by immunoSEQ multiplex PCR; TCRdb stores in-frame clones only, minus some. The data hold around 19,000 clones, with under 85% observed a single time. Specimen: memory (CD45RA-) CD4+ T cells from blood. These receptors all stem from a human donor in good health.

This clone showed up just once. The gene calls are TRBV5-1 and TRBJ2-7; TRBD2 matches at 14 bases. The V gene's germline CDR1 is SGHRS and CDR2 YFSETQ. The CDR3 has 17 residues. Trimming cost V 4 bases and J 0 bases; bases outside gene matches: 6. CDR3 sequence (DNA): TGCGCCAGCAGCCGGACTAGCGGGAGGTTGAGCTCCTACGAGCAGTACTTC. It translates to CASSRTSGRLSSYEQYF.

The V call is TRBV9, the J call TRBJ2-7; D is undetermined. The CDR3 contains 15 residues. CDR1 is SGDLS, CDR2 YYNGEE, per germline. V lost 0 bases and J 0 bases, leaving 10 bases between the germline ends. Written as DNA, the CDR3 is TGTGCCAGCAGCGTAGGGTCACAGAGCTCCTACGAGCAGTACTTC. Protein sequence: CASSVGSQSSYEQYF.

V is TRBV9 and J is TRBJ2-5; the match to TRBD2 covers 8 bases. V shed 2 bases and J 1 base; nucleotides not matched to a gene: 7. The CDR3 totals 16 residues. CDR1 is SGDLS, CDR2 YYNGEE, per germline. Here the CDR3 reads CASSVQAGDLQETQYF. In DNA form, the CDR3 reads TGTGCCAGCAGCGTCCAAGCGGGGGACCTCCAAGAGACCCAGTACTTC.

The chain recombines TRBV1 with TRBJ2-5. TRBV1 is a known pseudogene. CDR3 length: 14 residues. CDR3 loop: CTSSRSTFWETQYF. The CDR3 nucleotides are TGCACCAGCAGCCGTTCCACCTTCTGGGAGACCCAGTACTTC.

This clone was picked up one time. The chain has TRBV2 and TRBJ2-7; D possibly corresponds to TRBD2 (6 bases). V dropped 6 bases and J dropped 1 base, with 13 bases sitting between them. CDR1 is SNHLY and CDR2 is FYNNEI in the germline V gene. The CDR3 has 14 amino acids. The CDR3 reads CASRGAGGSYEQYF. DNA of the CDR3: TGTGCCAGCAGAGGCGCCGGGGGTTCCTACGAGCAGTACTTC.

The chain carries TRBV6-6 and TRBJ2-7; possibly TRBD1 or TRBD2 for D (7 bases each). CDR3 length: 14 amino acids. Germline V gene lookup returns CDR1 MNHNY and CDR2 SVGAGI (reference sequence). V was shortened by 2 bases and J by 3 bases, with 11 bases between the two germline ends. Here the CDR3 DNA reads TGTGCCAGCAGTTACGACAGGGACTACTACGAGCAGTACTTC. The encoded protein is CASSYDRDYYEQYF.

The chain carries TRBV4-3 and TRBJ2-3; D is perhaps TRBD2 (6 bases). The ends were cut back, 0 bases at V and 3 bases at J, with 13 bases in the middle. Germline V lookup: CDR1 LGHNA, CDR2 YSLEER. The CDR3 totals 16 residues. Written as DNA, the CDR3 is TGCGCCAGCAGCCAAGATGGGGTAGGGAGGACAGATACGCAGTATTTT. Amino acids: CASSQDGVGRTDTQYF.

The V and J genes are TRBV19 and TRBJ2-3; 7 bases match TRBD2. Germline CDR1 is LNHDA and CDR2 is SQIVND (reference sequence). The CDR3 consists of 15 residues. V was pared by 9 bases and J by 0 bases, with 9 bases of the junction left unmatched. The CDR3 here is CASTPGGGSTDTQYF. As DNA, the CDR3 is TGTGCCAGCACCCCGGGCGGGGGTAGCACAGATACGCAGTATTTT. The full variable domain, in which reference TRBV19 and TRBJ2-3 provide the parts outside the CDR3, is DGGITQSPKYLFRKEGQNVTLSCEQNLNHDAMYWYRQDPGQGLRLIYYSQIVNDFQKGDIAEGYSVSREKKESFPLTVTSAQKNPTAFYLCASTPGGGSTDTQYFGPGTRLTVL.

V usage is TRBV19 and J usage is TRBJ2-6; no definite D call. The CDR3 loop spans 15 amino acids. Germline V lookup: CDR1 LNHDA, CDR2 SQIVND (reference sequence). The V gene lost 7 bases and the J gene lost 0 bases, with 10 bases spanning the gap. The CDR3 loop reads CASNLGASGANVLTF. The DNA of the CDR3 is TGTGCCAGTAACCTCGGTGCCTCTGGGGCCAACGTCCTGACTTTC.